These 32 T cell receptor beta chains share one sample of origin, sequenced in a study of T cell changes during pregnancy in multiple sclerosis. Assay: immunoSEQ multiplex PCR; the TCRdb copy retains only in-frame clones and omits some. The data contain around 34,000 clones, about nine tenths of them singletons. The sequences come from CD8+ T cells from peripheral blood mononuclear cells, collected before pregnancy. The receptors originated from a female donor with multiple sclerosis, enrolled in a pregnancy study.

The J gene is TRBJ2-7, the V gene TRBV9; D not resolved. The ends were cut back, 0 bases at V and 3 bases at J, with 7 bases in the middle. There are 13 residues in the CDR3. Per germline, CDR1 SGDLS and CDR2 YYNGEE. The CDR3: CASSVETGYEQYF. CDR3 coding DNA: TGTGCCAGCAGCGTAGAAACCGGCTACGAGCAGTACTTC.

The V gene is TRBV7-2, the J gene TRBJ2-7; 8 positions agree with TRBD2. Per germline, CDR1 SGHTA and CDR2 FQGNSA. The CDR3 extends over 15 amino acids. With 4 bases clipped from V and 2 bases from J, the junction kept 7 bases outside the gene matches. CDR3 coding DNA: TGTGCCAGCAGCTCAGGACTAGCCGCTACCTACGAGCAGTACTTC. Its translation: CASSSGLAATYEQYF.

The genes are TRBV11-2 and TRBJ1-2; no reliable D call. V lost 5 bases and J lost 5, with 18 bases in between. The CDR3 spans 15 residues. Germline lookup yields CDR1 SGHAT and CDR2 FQNNGV. CDR3 DNA sequence: TGTGCCAGCAGCCATAAGGACTCAACTGGGTATGGCTACACCTTC. Translating gives CASSHKDSTGYGYTF.

This clone appeared a single time. The rearrangement joins TRBV4-1 to TRBJ2-2, with 10 bases aligning to TRBD2. This CDR3 is 21 amino acids long. Trimming cost V 0 bases and J 4 bases; bases outside gene matches: 17. Germline V CDR1 and CDR2: MGHRA, YSYEKL. This chain's CDR3 is CASSQDGRTASGSSITGELFF. The CDR3 bases are TGCGCCAGCAGCCAAGATGGCCGGACGGCTAGCGGGAGTTCAATCACCGGGGAGCTGTTTTTT.

In this sample, this clone turned up once. This rearrangement joins TRBV5-4 to TRBJ1-1; D unclear. There are 13 residues in the CDR3. The V end lost 0 bases, the J end lost 3 bases, and 6 bases lay between the germline ends. CDR1 is SGHNT and CDR2 is YYREEE in the germline V gene (reference sequence). The CDR3 spells CASSLAIHTEAFF. In DNA, the CDR3 is TGTGCCAGCAGCTTGGCCATCCACACTGAAGCTTTCTTT.

The V gene is TRBV5-4, the J gene TRBJ2-7; tentatively, D is TRBD1 (5 bases). Trimming pared 0 bases from V and 0 bases from J, leaving 10 bases between. Germline CDR1 reads SGHNT; CDR2 reads YYREEE (reference sequence). The CDR3 has 15 amino acids. CDR3 bases: TGTGCCAGCAGCTTGGGGGGCCGAACCTCCTACGAGCAGTACTTC. Its protein is CASSLGGRTSYEQYF.

The V gene is TRBV5-6, the J gene TRBJ2-3; TRBD1 might be the D (6 bases). Germline V gives CDR1 SGHDT, CDR2 YYEEEE. The CDR3 covers 16 residues. Deletions cut 1 base from V and 2 bases from J, with 14 bases between. The CDR3 DNA is TGTGCCAGCAGCTTGCAGGGGCAGGGGAACACAGATACGCAGTATTTT. It codes for CASSLQGQGNTDTQYF.

This clone was counted only a few times. The rearrangement joins TRBV20-1 to TRBJ2-5; no reliable D call. Germline CDR1 DFQATT, CDR2 SNEGSKA (reference sequence). Trimming removed 5 bases from V and 0 bases from J, with 4 bases in between. The CDR3 contains 11 residues. The CDR3 spells CSASYQETQYF. In nucleotides, the CDR3 is TGCAGTGCTTCTTACCAAGAGACCCAGTACTTC.

By share, this clone ranks as medium-sized. The CDR3, as DNA: TGTGCCAGCAGTGACGTGCGGGAACCGAATGAGCAGTTCTTC. It encodes CASSDVREPNEQFF. This sequence joins TRBV6-4 and TRBJ2-1; D is possibly TRBD2 (6 bases). The V and J ends lost 2 bases and 7 bases respectively, with 12 bases between them. The V gene's germline CDR1 is MRHNA and CDR2 SNTAGT. The CDR3 consists of 14 residues.

This chain links TRBV11-2 with TRBJ1-1; TRBD1 matches at 7 bases. This CDR3 region has 15 residues. V was pared by 4 bases and J by 5 bases, with 10 bases of the junction left unmatched. Germline CDR1 reads SGHAT; CDR2 reads FQNNGV. The CDR3 DNA reads TGTGCCAGCAGCTCCAGACAGGGCGAGAGGACTGAAGCTTTCTTT. Its protein product is CASSSRQGERTEAFF.

This rearrangement joins TRBV2 to TRBJ2-7; the D is unclear. Deletions cut 5 bases from V and 1 base from J, with 12 bases between. The CDR3 extends over 14 amino acids. Germline V gene data show CDR1 as SNHLY and CDR2 as FYNNEI. The CDR3: CASSHDEESYEQYF. As DNA, the CDR3 is TGTGCCAGCAGTCACGATGAGGAGTCCTACGAGCAGTACTTC.

The J gene is TRBJ2-3, the V gene TRBV7-8; D remains unclear. Germline-derived CDR1 and CDR2 are SGHVS and FQNEAQ. CDR3 size: 14 residues. The ends were cut back, 3 bases at V and 5 bases at J, with 12 bases in the middle. The CDR3 sequence: CASSFPSLGDTQYF. DNA for the CDR3: TGTGCCAGCAGCTTCCCCAGTCTAGGAGATACGCAGTATTTT.

This clone was found once. The chain uses TRBV4-2 and TRBJ2-3, with D hard to call. Germline-derived CDR1 and CDR2 are LGHNA and YNFKEQ. The CDR3 totals 15 residues. V gave up 1 base and J gave up 3 bases, with 11 bases separating them. CDR3: CASSQGLSSTDTQYF. Here the CDR3 DNA reads TGTGCCAGCAGCCAAGGTCTTAGTAGTACAGATACGCAGTATTTT.

The chain is built from TRBV2 and TRBJ1-1, with 10 bases fitting TRBD1. Trimming removed 2 bases from V and 10 bases from J; junction bases left unmatched: 7. The CDR3 runs to 14 residues. Germline V CDR1 and CDR2: SNHLY, FYNNEI. The DNA of the CDR3 is TGTGCCAGCAGTGAAAGGGGACAGGGGTTGTCAGCTTTCTTT. Translating it yields CASSERGQGLSAFF.

The V call is TRBV19, the J call TRBJ2-1; D gene unclear. The germline CDR1 and CDR2 sequences are LNHDA and SQIVND (reference sequence). Deletions cut 8 bases from V and 2 bases from J, with 10 bases between. The CDR3 is 13 residues long. Here the CDR3 reads CASQTNTYNEQFF. DNA for the CDR3: TGTGCCAGTCAAACCAACACCTACAATGAGCAGTTCTTC.

This chain uses TRBV10-1 with TRBJ1-1; the match to TRBD1 covers 7 bases. Germline V lookup: CDR1 WNHNN, CDR2 SYGVQD (reference sequence). CDR3 length equals 13 residues. With 8 bases clipped from V and 4 bases from J, the junction kept 7 bases outside the gene matches. Written as DNA, the CDR3 is TGCGCCAGCCCCGGACAGGCTGGCACTGAAGCTTTCTTT. It encodes CASPGQAGTEAFF.

The rearrangement uses TRBV27 and TRBJ1-5; tentatively, D is TRBD1 (5 bases). V gave up 4 bases and J gave up 0 bases, with 13 bases separating them. CDR3 length equals 16 residues. Germline assignment: CDR1 MNHEY and CDR2 SMNVEV (reference sequence). In DNA, the CDR3 is TGTGCCAGCAGTTCGATAGACAGTTATAGCAATCAGCCCCAGCATTTT. Amino acid sequence: CASSSIDSYSNQPQHF.

V usage is TRBV9 and J usage is TRBJ1-2; D is unclear. The length of the CDR3 is 13 residues. The germline V gene encodes CDR1 SGDLS and CDR2 YYNGEE. Trimming took 3 bases from V and 8 from J, leaving 14 bases between them. The CDR3 bases are TGTGCCAGCAGCGCGGACCCGCCGGGGGGCTACACCTTC. Translated, it gives CASSADPPGGYTF.

The chain links TRBV4-3 to TRBJ2-5, with 12 bases matching TRBD2. The CDR3 has 16 amino acids. V shed 0 bases, J shed 5 bases, and the junction held 4 bases outside the gene matches. Germline V CDR1 and CDR2: LGHNA, YSLEER. The CDR3 region is CASSQETSGGQETQYF. CDR3 in DNA: TGCGCCAGCAGCCAAGAGACTAGCGGGGGACAGGAGACCCAGTACTTC.

V usage is TRBV29-1 and J usage is TRBJ1-3; 7 bases are shared with TRBD1. The length of the CDR3 is 13 residues. J gave up 2 bases and V 2 bases, and 0 bases lay outside the gene matches. CDR1 is SQVTM and CDR2 is ANQGSEA in the germline V gene. Here the CDR3 DNA reads TGCAGCGTTGAACAGGGGGCTGGAAACACCATATATTTT. Its translation: CSVEQGAGNTIYF.

The rearrangement links TRBV7-9 to TRBJ1-2, with 7 bases lining up with TRBD1. The V gene end was trimmed by 7 bases and the J gene end by 4 bases; junction bases not matched to a gene: 6. The CDR3 covers 13 residues. CDR1 and CDR2 from the germline V gene are SEHNR and FQNEAQ (reference sequence). CDR3 in amino acids: CASNPEGAYGYTF. For the CDR3, the DNA is TGTGCCAGCAATCCCGAGGGGGCCTATGGCTACACCTTC. The whole variable domain, remainder taken from reference TRBV7-9 and TRBJ1-2, is DTGVSQNPRHKITKRGQNVTFRCDPISEHNRLYWYRQTLGQGPEFLTYFQNEAQLEKSRLLSDRFSAERPKGSFSTLEIQRTEQGDSAMYLCASNPEGAYGYTFGSGTRLTVV.

V usage is TRBV5-1 and J usage is TRBJ2-6, with 7 bases identical to TRBD1. The germline CDR1 and CDR2 sequences are SGHRS and YFSETQ. The CDR3 totals 16 residues. With V trimmed by 2 bases and J by 0 bases, 2 bases remained unmatched. The CDR3 DNA follows: TGCGCCAGCAGCTTAGGGGACAGCTCTGGGGCCAACGTCCTGACTTTC. Translating gives CASSLGDSSGANVLTF.

The J gene is TRBJ2-7, the V gene TRBV6-5; D may be TRBD2 (5 bases). CDR3 length: 13 residues. V lost 4 bases and J lost 6, with 13 bases in between. Germline V gene sequence: CDR1 MNHEY, CDR2 SVGAGI. The CDR3 loop reads CASSSDAGVEQYF. The CDR3, as DNA: TGTGCCAGCAGTTCTGACGCGGGCGTCGAGCAGTACTTC.

V gene TRBV2 combines with J gene TRBJ2-1, with 11 nucleotides matching TRBD2. Germline CDR1 is SNHLY and CDR2 is FYNNEI. This CDR3 is built from 15 residues. V shed 5 bases, J shed 7 bases, and the junction held 7 bases outside the gene matches. CDR3 nucleotide sequence: TGTGCCAGCAGTTTTAGCGGGGGGGCCAGGAATGAGCAGTTCTTC. Amino acid sequence: CASSFSGGARNEQFF. Complete variable domain (other parts from reference TRBV2 and TRBJ2-1): EPEVTQTPSHQVTQMGQEVILRCVPISNHLYFYWYRQILGQKVEFLVSFYNNEISEKSEIFDDQFSVERPDGSNFTLKIRSTKLEDSAMYFCASSFSGGARNEQFFGPGTRLTVL.

This clone is labeled as medium-sized. The rearrangement uses TRBV11-2 and TRBJ1-3; D is ambiguous. This CDR3 is 15 amino acids long. The V gene lost 5 bases and the J gene lost 3 bases, with 14 bases spanning the gap. CDR1 is SGHAT and CDR2 is FQNNGV in the germline V gene. CDR3 coding DNA: TGTGCCAGCAGCACCCCGGGTGGGTTTGGAAACACCATATATTTT. It specifies CASSTPGGFGNTIYF.

The genes are TRBV6-5 and TRBJ1-2, with D unresolved. The length of the CDR3 is 13 residues. Germline CDR1 is MNHEY and CDR2 is SVGAGI. Trimming cost V 0 bases and J 5 bases, with 7 bases left between them. The CDR3 nucleotides are TGTGCCAGCAGTTACTCCGGGAGGTATGGCTACACCTTC. Encoded protein: CASSYSGRYGYTF.

The V gene is TRBV4-3, the J gene TRBJ2-4; 7 nucleotides agree with TRBD1. The CDR3 has 16 amino acids. J lost 2 bases, V lost 1 base, and 5 bases had no gene match. Germline V gene data show CDR1 as LGHNA and CDR2 as YSLEER. CDR3 in DNA: TGCGCCAGCAGCCAAGTTACAGGGGATCCCAAAAACATTCAGTACTTC. It yields the protein CASSQVTGDPKNIQYF.

This chain joins TRBV5-1 and TRBJ2-3, with 8 bases lining up with TRBD2. Losses at the gene ends were 3 bases for V and 2 bases for J; bases not matched to a gene: 5. The length of the CDR3 is 15 residues. CDR1 and CDR2 (germline): SGHRS, YFSETQ. CDR3 loop: CASSSQLADTDTQYF. The CDR3 bases are TGCGCCAGCAGCTCCCAACTAGCGGACACAGATACGCAGTATTTT.

J is TRBJ2-7 and V is TRBV5-6; D possibly corresponds to TRBD1 (6 bases). V was shortened by 4 bases and J by 2 bases, with 19 bases between the two germline ends. CDR1 is SGHDT, CDR2 YYEEEE, per germline. The CDR3 is 16 amino acids. The CDR3 here is CASSAFQGSTPYEQYF. CDR3 sequence (DNA): TGTGCCAGCAGCGCATTCCAGGGGTCGACGCCCTACGAGCAGTACTTC.

This chain connects TRBV2 to TRBJ2-7; 8 nucleotides line up with TRBD1. This CDR3 has 14 amino acids. The germline V gene encodes CDR1 SNHLY and CDR2 FYNNEI. V trimming: 9 bases; J trimming: 3 bases; junction bases outside the gene matches: 10. CDR3 protein: CASTDRGKDYEQYF. Here the CDR3 DNA reads TGTGCCAGTACAGACAGGGGAAAAGACTACGAGCAGTACTTC.

The gene calls are TRBV21-1 and TRBJ2-3; the table calls TRBD2, which could not be checked here. TRBV21-1 is termed a pseudogene. There are 18 residues in the CDR3. The chain's CDR3 is CASSKVTGTSGHTDTQYF. As DNA, the CDR3 is TGTGCCAGCAGCAAAGTAACCGGGACTAGCGGGCACACAGATACGCAGTATTTT.

V and J are TRBV7-9 and TRBJ2-7, with D possibly being TRBD1 (5 bases). Trimming left V 5 bases short and J 3 bases short, with 11 bases between. In germline, CDR1 is SEHNR, CDR2 FQNEAQ (reference sequence). CDR3 size: 13 residues. CDR3 DNA sequence: TGTGCCAGCAGCCCTTGGACAAACTACGAGCAGTACTTC. It specifies CASSPWTNYEQYF.